Following are 30 T cell receptor beta chains from one sample sequenced in a study of cytomegalovirus exposure and HLA in healthy donors. The PCR made use of 60 Vbeta and 13 Jbeta primers. Data came from immunoSEQ multiplex PCR; TCRdb stores just in-frame clones and leaves some out. The sample includes tens of thousands of clones, roughly 80% seen only once; the top ten take 2.5% to 3.5%. Source material: PBMCs. These receptors were collected from a woman aged 25 to 45 in good health and CMV-seronegative.

CDR3: CASSPQGGGEETQYF. CDR3 nucleotides: TGTGCCAGCAGCCCCCAAGGCGGGGGGGAGGAGACCCAGTACTTC. V gene TRBV6-5 combines with J gene TRBJ2-5; 9 bases align to TRBD2. Germline V lookup: CDR1 MNHEY, CDR2 SVGAGI. After removal of 6 bases from V and 5 bases from J, the junction contained 10 bases not matched to a gene. The CDR3 is made up of 15 amino acids.

The rearrangement uses TRBV11-3 and TRBJ2-7; D is possibly TRBD1 (6 bases). Trimming cost V 5 bases and J 3 bases, with 14 bases left between them. The germline CDR1 and CDR2 sequences are SGHNT and YENEEA. The length of the CDR3 is 14 residues. The CDR3 loop is CASSPFEGDYEQYF. The CDR3 region has the DNA TGTGCCAGCAGCCCCTTCGAGGGGGACTACGAGCAGTACTTC. Drawing the rest from reference TRBV11-3 and TRBJ2-7, the complete variable domain is EAGVVQSPRYKIIEKKQPVAFWCNPISGHNTLYWYLQNLGQGPELLIRYENEEAVDDSQLPKDRFSAERLKGVDSTLKIQPAELGDSAVYLCASSPFEGDYEQYFGPGTRLTVT.

This clone was seen a few times. The chain carries TRBV4-3 and TRBJ2-6, with 7 bases matching TRBD1. The CDR3 totals 21 residues. With V trimmed by 0 bases and J by 0 bases, 14 bases remained unmatched. Germline V gene data show CDR1 as LGHNA and CDR2 as YSLEER. The CDR3 sequence: CASSQEVPGRGLSSGANVLTF. The CDR3 coding sequence is TGCGCCAGCAGCCAAGAAGTTCCAGGAAGGGGGCTTAGCTCTGGGGCCAACGTCCTGACTTTC.

The CDR3 DNA reads as TGTGCCAGCAGCCAAAAAAGCGGGGGGTACTACGAGCAGTACTTC. Translating it yields CASSQKSGGYYEQYF. The chain links TRBV7-2 to TRBJ2-7; 9 positions match TRBD2. V was pared by 5 bases and J by 3 bases, with 8 bases of the junction left unmatched. Germline loops: CDR1 SGHTA, CDR2 FQGNSA. This CDR3 has 15 residues.

The J gene is TRBJ2-1, the V gene TRBV9; 7 nucleotides match TRBD1. V gave up 0 bases and J gave up 13 bases; unmatched junction bases: 7. The germline V gene encodes CDR1 SGDLS and CDR2 YYNGEE. The CDR3 spans 13 residues. CDR3 nucleotide sequence: TGTGCCAGCAGCGTAGCACAGGGGAGTGGTCAGTTCTTC. It specifies CASSVAQGSGQFF. Combining the CDR3 with reference TRBV9 and TRBJ2-1 gives the whole variable domain DSGVTQTPKHLITATGQRVTLRCSPRSGDLSVYWYQQSLDQGLQFLIQYYNGEERAKGNILERFSAQQFPDLHSELNLSSLELGDSALYFCASSVAQGSGQFFGPGTRLTVL.

This clone was seen just once. The V call is TRBV5-1, the J call TRBJ2-5; 10 bases align to TRBD2. The germline V gene encodes CDR1 SGHRS and CDR2 YFSETQ. This CDR3 is 16 amino acids long. V shed 1 base, J shed 4 bases, and the junction held 7 bases outside the gene matches. CDR3 protein: CASSLISGGARETQYF. DNA for the CDR3: TGCGCCAGCAGCTTGATAAGCGGGGGGGCTCGAGAGACCCAGTACTTC.

The chain employs TRBV2 and TRBJ2-7, with D possibly being TRBD2 (6 bases). V lost 7 bases and J lost 3, with 10 bases in between. The CDR3 length is 12 residues. Germline V gene lookup returns CDR1 SNHLY and CDR2 FYNNEI. The CDR3 region has the DNA TGTGCCAGCAAGGAGGGCTTCTACGAGCAGTACTTC. Amino acids: CASKEGFYEQYF.

The chain links TRBV27 to TRBJ1-6, with a tentative D call TRBD1 (6 bases). V was pared by 5 bases and J by 4 bases, with 12 bases between. The CDR3 sequence is 15 residues long. Germline assignment: CDR1 MNHEY and CDR2 SMNVEV (reference sequence). The CDR3 protein is CASSPTGIYNSPLHF. The CDR3 DNA reads TGTGCCAGCAGTCCAACAGGGATTTATAATTCACCCCTCCACTTT.

The rearrangement joins TRBV20-1 to TRBJ2-7; D ambiguous. V dropped 3 bases and J dropped 4 bases, with 4 bases sitting between them. Germline V gene data show CDR1 as DFQATT and CDR2 as SNEGSKA (reference sequence). The CDR3 runs 10 residues. The CDR3 DNA reads as TGCAGTGCTAGCTCGTACGAGCAGTACTTC. Protein product: CSASSYEQYF.

The chain employs TRBV7-2 and TRBJ2-7; 7 nucleotides line up with TRBD1. This CDR3 has 15 amino acids. From germline, CDR1 is SGHTA and CDR2 FQGNSA. V was clipped by 5 bases and J by 4 bases; unmatched bases: 11. The CDR3 region has the DNA TGTGCCAGCAGCCTAAGGACAGGTTTCGAGTACGAGCAGTACTTC. Its protein is CASSLRTGFEYEQYF.

The rearrangement joins TRBV14 to TRBJ2-5; D not resolved. This CDR3 contains 14 residues. Germline CDR1 reads SGHDN; CDR2 reads FVKESK. V lost 1 base and J 5 bases, leaving 11 bases between the germline ends. DNA for the CDR3: TGTGCCAGCAGCCAAGTCATCTCCGGGGAGACCCAGTACTTC. The encoded protein is CASSQVISGETQYF.

The CDR3 protein is CASSLTTGSSGYTF. The CDR3 nucleotides are TGTGCCAGCAGCTTAACGACAGGGAGCAGTGGCTACACCTTC. The chain employs TRBV7-2 and TRBJ1-2; 7 bases are shared with TRBD1. This CDR3 spans 14 amino acids. The germline CDR1 and CDR2 sequences are SGHTA and FQGNSA. J lost 7 bases, V lost 2 bases, and 7 bases had no gene match.

The chain uses TRBV7-6 and TRBJ2-3, with D maybe TRBD1 (6 bases). Trimming removed 1 base from V and 0 bases from J, with 8 bases in between. This CDR3 is built from 15 residues. CDR1 and CDR2 (germline): SGHVS, FNYEAQ. CDR3 sequence: CASSLEGHSTDTQYF. Written as DNA, the CDR3 is TGTGCCAGCAGCTTAGAGGGACATAGCACAGATACGCAGTATTTT.

The chain employs TRBV11-3 and TRBJ1-4; 8 bases fit TRBD1. The CDR3 loop spans 15 amino acids. Germline loops: CDR1 SGHNT, CDR2 YENEEA. V lost 6 bases, J lost 7 bases, and 10 bases stayed unmatched. Here the CDR3 reads CASSSDRGMGEKLFF. In DNA form, the CDR3 reads TGTGCCAGCAGTTCAGACAGGGGAATGGGTGAAAAACTGTTTTTT.

This clone turned up a few times. J is TRBJ1-4 and V is TRBV7-9; D is unresolved. The CDR3 runs to 13 residues. V lost 4 bases and J lost 8, with 11 bases in between. CDR1 and CDR2 from the germline V gene are SEHNR and FQNEAQ (reference sequence). CDR3 nucleotide sequence: TGTGCCAGCAGCTGGGAGGGAGAGGAAAAACTGTTTTTT. Translated, it gives CASSWEGEEKLFF. Filled out from reference TRBV7-9 and TRBJ1-4, the complete variable domain reads DTGVSQNPRHKITKRGQNVTFRCDPISEHNRLYWYRQTLGQGPEFLTYFQNEAQLEKSRLLSDRFSAERPKGSFSTLEIQRTEQGDSAMYLCASSWEGEEKLFFGSGTQLSVL.

This rearrangement joins TRBV7-9 to TRBJ2-7; tentative D call: TRBD1 (6 bases). The germline V and J ends were trimmed by 5 bases and 3 bases, with 11 bases remaining between them. Per germline, CDR1 SEHNR and CDR2 FQNEAQ (reference sequence). The CDR3 contains 13 residues. This CDR3 is CASSPGTYYEQYF. DNA of the CDR3: TGTGCCAGCAGCCCCGGGACATACTACGAGCAGTACTTC.

This clone was observed once. The chain couples TRBV11-2 to TRBJ1-1; no clear D. Germline V gene sequence: CDR1 SGHAT, CDR2 FQNNGV. CDR3 length: 16 residues. V shed 5 bases and J shed 4 bases, with 20 bases lying between them. The CDR3, as DNA: TGTGCCAGCAGCCCCTCAGGCGAGTTAGTGTCCACTGAAGCTTTCTTT. Its protein is CASSPSGELVSTEAFF. Combining the CDR3 with reference TRBV11-2 and TRBJ1-1 gives the whole variable domain EAGVAQSPRYKIIEKRQSVAFWCNPISGHATLYWYQQILGQGPKLLIQFQNNGVVDDSQLPKDRFSAERLKGVDSTLKIQPAKLEDSAVYLCASSPSGELVSTEAFFGQGTRLTVV.

This CDR3 is CASSEAGANTEAFF. The CDR3 DNA is TGTGCCAGCAGTGAAGCGGGGGCAAACACTGAAGCTTTCTTT. This chain joins TRBV6-1 and TRBJ1-1; D is possibly TRBD1 (6 bases). Germline V gene sequence: CDR1 MNHNS, CDR2 SASEGT. The CDR3 covers 14 residues. Trimming shortened V by 0 bases and J by 2 bases, and 7 bases separated the two germline ends.

J is TRBJ1-1 and V is TRBV6-6; maybe TRBD1 (5 bases). The CDR3 is 14 amino acids. With 4 bases removed from V and 5 bases from J, the gap between germline ends came to 14 bases. The V gene's germline CDR1 is MNHNY and CDR2 SVGAGI (reference sequence). The CDR3 bases are TGTGCCAGCAGTTGGGGAGGGGTGGGAACTGAAGCTTTCTTT. Translation: CASSWGGVGTEAFF.

The V gene is TRBV10-2, the J gene TRBJ2-2; weak D call: TRBD1 (6 bases). The V end lost 7 bases, the J end lost 9 bases, and 18 bases lay between the germline ends. Germline V lookup: CDR1 WSHSY, CDR2 SAAADI. The CDR3 loop spans 14 amino acids. Written as DNA, the CDR3 is TGCGCCAGCATGGGGACACGGGGCGACCGGGAGCTGTTTTTT. This gives the protein CASMGTRGDRELFF.

The chain couples TRBV6-4 to TRBJ1-2, with TRBD1 identical over 9 bases. V gave up 5 bases and J gave up 5 bases; unmatched junction bases: 3. The germline gives CDR1 MRHNA, CDR2 SNTAGT. The CDR3 sequence is 13 residues long. The CDR3 spells CASSSDRGYGYTF. The CDR3 DNA is TGTGCCAGCAGTTCCGACAGGGGGTATGGCTACACCTTC.

The sample holds a few counts of this clone. The chain is built from TRBV5-4 and TRBJ1-2, with 7 bases fitting TRBD1. Germline CDR1 is SGHNT and CDR2 is YYREEE (reference sequence). The ends lost 5 bases at V and 4 bases at J; junction bases unmatched: 8. This CDR3 comprises 14 residues. As DNA, the CDR3 is TGTGCCAGCAGACCCGACAGGGACACCTATGGCTACACCTTC. Amino acids: CASRPDRDTYGYTF.

The chain recombines TRBV25-1 with TRBJ2-1, with 10 bases fitting TRBD2. Germline assignment: CDR1 MGHDK and CDR2 SYGVNS. The CDR3 runs 17 residues. V gave up 3 bases and J gave up 7 bases; unmatched junction bases: 12. The CDR3 coding sequence is TGTGCCAGCAGTGACCGTGGCCTAGCGGGGGCCGATAATGAGCAGTTCTTC. It encodes CASSDRGLAGADNEQFF.

The V and J genes are TRBV18 and TRBJ2-1; 8 bases map to TRBD2. The V segment lost 11 bases and the J segment 5 bases; nucleotides outside the gene matches: 11. There are 14 residues in the CDR3. Germline CDR1 KGHSH, CDR2 LQKENI. The CDR3 DNA follows: TGTGCCGGCCGGCCCGGGACTAGACACAATGAGCAGTTCTTC. It yields the protein CAGRPGTRHNEQFF.

This rearrangement joins TRBV10-3 to TRBJ1-1, with D possibly TRBD1 on 6 matching bases. The CDR3 is 13 residues long. Trimming shortened V by 6 bases and J by 4 bases, and 12 bases separated the two germline ends. The germline V gene encodes CDR1 ENHRY and CDR2 SYGVKD. CDR3 protein: CAISTGRGTEAFF. Here the CDR3 DNA reads TGTGCCATCAGCACAGGGCGAGGCACTGAAGCTTTCTTT.

The rearrangement joins TRBV10-3 to TRBJ1-1; weak D call: TRBD1 (6 bases). V was shortened by 3 bases and J by 2 bases, with 7 bases between the two germline ends. Germline assignment: CDR1 ENHRY and CDR2 SYGVKD. This CDR3 is 13 amino acids long. The CDR3 loop reads CAISDRGNTEAFF. In DNA form, the CDR3 reads TGTGCCATCAGTGACAGGGGAAACACTGAAGCTTTCTTT.

This sequence joins TRBV25-1 and TRBJ2-7; 9 bases line up with TRBD1. The CDR3 spans 15 residues. After removal of 1 base from V and 3 bases from J, the junction contained 4 bases not matched to a gene. Germline values: CDR1 MGHDK, CDR2 SYGVNS. CDR3 DNA: TGTGCCAGCAGTGAATCGGGGACAGGGCACTACGAGCAGTACTTC. Protein: CASSESGTGHYEQYF.

V is TRBV5-1 and J is TRBJ2-5, with a weak D call TRBD2 (6 bases). The V end was cut by 5 bases, the J end by 7 bases, with 18 bases between. The CDR3 is made up of 14 amino acids. Germline V gives CDR1 SGHRS, CDR2 YFSETQ. CDR3 amino acids: CASRTDAGGRTQYF. CDR3 in DNA: TGCGCCAGCAGGACAGACGCTGGAGGGAGGACCCAGTACTTC.

This clone was picked up one time. CDR3 residues: CAGGQGSGTEAFF. DNA for the CDR3: TGTGCCGGAGGTCAGGGGTCGGGCACTGAAGCTTTCTTT. The chain is built from TRBV2 and TRBJ1-1; D is perhaps TRBD1 (6 bases). V lost 11 bases, J lost 4 bases, and 17 bases lay in between. Germline loops: CDR1 SNHLY, CDR2 FYNNEI. This CDR3 has 13 residues.

The chain combines TRBV4-3 with TRBJ1-2; TRBD1 matches at 7 bases. CDR3 size: 14 residues. Per germline, CDR1 LGHNA and CDR2 YSLEER. J was trimmed by 3 bases and V by 1 base; bases with no gene match: 2. The chain's CDR3 is CASSQVTGDYGYTF. The CDR3 coding sequence is TGCGCCAGCAGCCAAGTAACAGGGGACTATGGCTACACCTTC.